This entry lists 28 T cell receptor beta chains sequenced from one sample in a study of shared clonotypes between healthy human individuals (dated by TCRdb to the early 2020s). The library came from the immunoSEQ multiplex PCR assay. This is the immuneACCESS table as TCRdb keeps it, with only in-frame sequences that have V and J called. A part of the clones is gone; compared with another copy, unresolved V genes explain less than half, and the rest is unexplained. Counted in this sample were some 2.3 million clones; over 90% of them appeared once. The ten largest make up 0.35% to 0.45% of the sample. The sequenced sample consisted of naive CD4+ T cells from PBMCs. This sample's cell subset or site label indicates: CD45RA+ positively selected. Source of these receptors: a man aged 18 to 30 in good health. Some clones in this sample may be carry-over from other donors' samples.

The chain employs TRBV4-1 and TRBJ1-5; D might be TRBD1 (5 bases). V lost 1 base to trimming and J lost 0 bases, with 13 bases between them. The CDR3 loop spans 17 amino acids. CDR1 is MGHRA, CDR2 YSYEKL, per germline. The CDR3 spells CASSQGRRGDSNQPQHF. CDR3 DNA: TGCGCCAGCAGCCAAGGTCGCCGAGGGGATAGCAATCAGCCCCAGCATTTT.

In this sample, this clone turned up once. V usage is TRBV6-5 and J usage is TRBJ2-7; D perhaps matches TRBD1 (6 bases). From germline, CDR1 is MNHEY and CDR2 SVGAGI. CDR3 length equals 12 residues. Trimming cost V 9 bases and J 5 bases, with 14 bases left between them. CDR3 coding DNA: TGTGCCAGTTGGGACACCGCCAACGAGCAGTACTTC. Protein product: CASWDTANEQYF.

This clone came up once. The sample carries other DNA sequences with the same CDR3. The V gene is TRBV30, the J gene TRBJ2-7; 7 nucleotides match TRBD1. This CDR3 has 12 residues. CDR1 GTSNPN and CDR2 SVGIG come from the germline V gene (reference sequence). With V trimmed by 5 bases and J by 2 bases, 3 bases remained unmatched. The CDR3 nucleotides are TGTGCCTGGCGGGACAGAACCTACGAGCAGTACTTC. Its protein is CAWRDRTYEQYF.

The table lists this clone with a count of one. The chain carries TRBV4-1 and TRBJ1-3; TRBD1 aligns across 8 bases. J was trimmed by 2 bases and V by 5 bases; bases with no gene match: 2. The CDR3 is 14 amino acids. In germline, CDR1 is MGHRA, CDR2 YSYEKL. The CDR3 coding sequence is TGCGCCAGCAGCGCACAGGGGGCTGGAAACACCATATATTTT. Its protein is CASSAQGAGNTIYF.

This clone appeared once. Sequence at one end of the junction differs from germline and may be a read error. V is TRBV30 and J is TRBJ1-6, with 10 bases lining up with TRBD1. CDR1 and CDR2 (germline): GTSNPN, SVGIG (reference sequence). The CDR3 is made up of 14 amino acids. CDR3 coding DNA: TGTGCCCGGAGGGGACAGGGGTATAATTCACCCCTCCACTTT. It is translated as CARRGQGYNSPLHF. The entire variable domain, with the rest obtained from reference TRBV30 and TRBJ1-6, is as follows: SQTIHQWPATLVQPVGSPLSLECTVEGTSNPNLYWYRQAAGRGLQLLFYSVGIGQISSEVPQNLSASRPQDRQFILSSKKLLLSDSGFYLCARRGQGYNSPLHFGNGTRLTVT.

The CDR3 here is CASSWYATNEKLFF. In nucleotides, the CDR3 is TGTGCCAGCAGCTGGTACGCAACTAATGAAAAACTGTTTTTT. This chain connects TRBV27 to TRBJ1-4; D unclear. V gave up 6 bases and J gave up 0 bases, with 8 bases separating them. Germline-derived CDR1 and CDR2 are MNHEY and SMNVEV (reference sequence). The CDR3 loop spans 14 amino acids.

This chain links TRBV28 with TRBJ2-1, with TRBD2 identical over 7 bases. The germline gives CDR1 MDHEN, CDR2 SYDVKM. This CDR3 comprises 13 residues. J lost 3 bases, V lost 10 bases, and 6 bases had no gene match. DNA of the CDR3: TGTGCCATCTCGGGCGGGAGCTACAATGAGCAGTTCTTC. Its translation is CAISGGSYNEQFF.

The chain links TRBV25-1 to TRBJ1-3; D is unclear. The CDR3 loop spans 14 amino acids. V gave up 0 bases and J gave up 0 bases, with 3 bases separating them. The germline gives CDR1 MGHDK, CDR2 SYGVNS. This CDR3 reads CASSEYSSGNTIYF. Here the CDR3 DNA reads TGTGCCAGCAGTGAATACAGCTCTGGAAACACCATATATTTT. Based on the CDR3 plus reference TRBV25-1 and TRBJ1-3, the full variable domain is EADIYQTPRYLVIGTGKKITLECSQTMGHDKMYWYQQDPGMELHLIHYSYGVNSTEKGDLSSESTVSRIRTEHFPLTLESARPSHTSQYLCASSEYSSGNTIYFGEGSWLTVV.

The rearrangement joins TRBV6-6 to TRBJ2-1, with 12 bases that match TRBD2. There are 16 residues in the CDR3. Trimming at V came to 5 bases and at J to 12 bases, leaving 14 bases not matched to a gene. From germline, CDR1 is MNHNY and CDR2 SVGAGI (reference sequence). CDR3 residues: CASSHGRLAGGPGQFF. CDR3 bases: TGTGCCAGCAGTCATGGGAGGCTAGCGGGAGGGCCTGGGCAGTTCTTC.

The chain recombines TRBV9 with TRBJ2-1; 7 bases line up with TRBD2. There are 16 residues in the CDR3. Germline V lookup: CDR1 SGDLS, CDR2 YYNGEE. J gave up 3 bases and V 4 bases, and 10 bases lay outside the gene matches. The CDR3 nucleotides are TGTGCCAGCAGCCCTTCCGGGGGGACGAACTACAATGAGCAGTTCTTC. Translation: CASSPSGGTNYNEQFF.

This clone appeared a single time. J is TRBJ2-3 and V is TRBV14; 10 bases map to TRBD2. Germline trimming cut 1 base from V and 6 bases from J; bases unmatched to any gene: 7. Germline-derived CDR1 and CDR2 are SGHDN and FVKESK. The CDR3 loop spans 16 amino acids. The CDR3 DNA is TGTGCCAGCAGCCAAGGATGGAGCGGGAGGGCCGATACGCAGTATTTT. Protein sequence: CASSQGWSGRADTQYF. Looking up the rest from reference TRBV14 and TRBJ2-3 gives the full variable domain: EAGVTQFPSHSVIEKGQTVTLRCDPISGHDNLYWYRRVMGKEIKFLLHFVKESKQDESGMPNNRFLAERTGGTYSTLKVQPAELEDSGVYFCASSQGWSGRADTQYFGPGTRLTVL.

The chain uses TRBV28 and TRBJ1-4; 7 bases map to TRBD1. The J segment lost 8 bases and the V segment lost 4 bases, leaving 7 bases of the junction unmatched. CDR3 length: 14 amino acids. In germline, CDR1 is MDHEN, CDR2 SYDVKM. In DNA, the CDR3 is TGTGCCAGCAGTTACGGTGGGACAGCAGAAAAACTGTTTTTT. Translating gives CASSYGGTAEKLFF.

The CDR3: CASSSTWTGNTIYF. The CDR3 region has the DNA TGTGCCAGCAGTTCCACCTGGACTGGAAACACCATATATTTT. The chain carries TRBV28 and TRBJ1-3; D gene unclear. The germline CDR1 and CDR2 sequences are MDHEN and SYDVKM. The CDR3 contains 14 residues. Trimming left V 4 bases short and J 2 bases short, with 9 bases between.

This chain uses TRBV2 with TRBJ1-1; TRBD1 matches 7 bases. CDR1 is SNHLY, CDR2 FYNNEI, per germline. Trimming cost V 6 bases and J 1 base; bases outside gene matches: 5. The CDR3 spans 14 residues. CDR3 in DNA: TGTGCCAGCAGGTTAGACAGGGCGAACACTGAAGCTTTCTTT. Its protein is CASRLDRANTEAFF.

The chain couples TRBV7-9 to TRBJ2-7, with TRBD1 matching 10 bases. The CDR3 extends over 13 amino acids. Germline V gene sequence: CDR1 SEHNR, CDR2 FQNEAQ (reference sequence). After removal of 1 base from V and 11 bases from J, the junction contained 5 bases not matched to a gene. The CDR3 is CASSLGEGTGEYF. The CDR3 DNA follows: TGTGCCAGCAGCTTAGGGGAGGGGACAGGGGAGTACTTC.

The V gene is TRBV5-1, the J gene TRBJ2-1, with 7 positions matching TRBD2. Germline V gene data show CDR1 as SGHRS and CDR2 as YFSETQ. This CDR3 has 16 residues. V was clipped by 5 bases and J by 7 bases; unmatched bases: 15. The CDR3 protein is CASRPPGGVGSNEQFF. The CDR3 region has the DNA TGCGCCAGCAGACCCCCGGGGGGAGTCGGGTCAAATGAGCAGTTCTTC.

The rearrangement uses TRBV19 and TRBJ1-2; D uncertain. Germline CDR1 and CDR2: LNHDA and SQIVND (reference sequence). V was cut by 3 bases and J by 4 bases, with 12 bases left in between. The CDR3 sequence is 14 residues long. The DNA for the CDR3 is TGTGCCAGTAGTATCTCCCTGACGACCTATGGCTACACCTTC. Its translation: CASSISLTTYGYTF. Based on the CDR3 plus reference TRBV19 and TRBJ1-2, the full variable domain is DGGITQSPKYLFRKEGQNVTLSCEQNLNHDAMYWYRQDPGQGLRLIYYSQIVNDFQKGDIAEGYSVSREKKESFPLTVTSAQKNPTAFYLCASSISLTTYGYTFGSGTRLTVV.

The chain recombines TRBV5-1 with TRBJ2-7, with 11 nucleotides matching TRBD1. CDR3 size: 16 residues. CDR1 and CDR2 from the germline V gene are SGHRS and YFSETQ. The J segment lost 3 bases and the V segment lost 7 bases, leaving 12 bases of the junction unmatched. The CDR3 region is CASFTNPGQGDYEQYF. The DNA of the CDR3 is TGCGCCAGCTTCACAAATCCGGGACAGGGGGACTACGAGCAGTACTTC.

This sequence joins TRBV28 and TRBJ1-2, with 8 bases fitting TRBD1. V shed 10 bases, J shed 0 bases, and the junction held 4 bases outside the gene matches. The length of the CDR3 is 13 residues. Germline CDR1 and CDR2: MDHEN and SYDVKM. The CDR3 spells CATSDRANYGYTF. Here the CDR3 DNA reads TGTGCCACCTCGGACAGGGCTAACTATGGCTACACCTTC.

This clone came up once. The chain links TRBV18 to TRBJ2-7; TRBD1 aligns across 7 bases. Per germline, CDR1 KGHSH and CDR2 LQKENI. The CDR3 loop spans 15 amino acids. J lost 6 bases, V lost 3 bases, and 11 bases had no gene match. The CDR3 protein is CASSPNLQGVGEQYF. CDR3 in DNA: TGTGCCAGCTCACCGAACCTTCAGGGGGTGGGCGAGCAGTACTTC.

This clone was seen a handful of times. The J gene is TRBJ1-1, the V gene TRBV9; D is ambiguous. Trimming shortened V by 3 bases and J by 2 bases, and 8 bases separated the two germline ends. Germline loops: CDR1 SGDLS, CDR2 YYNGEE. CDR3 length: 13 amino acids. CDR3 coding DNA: TGTGCCAGCAGCGCCGACCCTAACACTGAAGCTTTCTTT. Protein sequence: CASSADPNTEAFF.

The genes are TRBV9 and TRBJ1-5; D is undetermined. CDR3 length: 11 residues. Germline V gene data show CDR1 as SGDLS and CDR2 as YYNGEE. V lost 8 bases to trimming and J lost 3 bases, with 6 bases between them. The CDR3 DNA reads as TGTGCCAGTGGGCTCAATCAGCCCCAGCATTTT. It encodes CASGLNQPQHF.

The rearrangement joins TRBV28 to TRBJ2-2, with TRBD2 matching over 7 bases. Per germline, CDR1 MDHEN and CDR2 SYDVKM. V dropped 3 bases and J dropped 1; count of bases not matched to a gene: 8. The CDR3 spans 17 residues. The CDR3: CASSLASGYLNTGELFF. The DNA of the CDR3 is TGTGCCAGCAGTTTGGCTAGCGGATACTTGAACACCGGGGAGCTGTTTTTT.

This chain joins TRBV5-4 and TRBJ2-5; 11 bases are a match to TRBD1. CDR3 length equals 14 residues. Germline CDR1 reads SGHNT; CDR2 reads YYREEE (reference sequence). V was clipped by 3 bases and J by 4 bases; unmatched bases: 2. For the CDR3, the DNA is TGTGCCAGCAGCTGGACAGGGGGCGGAGAGACCCAGTACTTC. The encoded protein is CASSWTGGGETQYF.

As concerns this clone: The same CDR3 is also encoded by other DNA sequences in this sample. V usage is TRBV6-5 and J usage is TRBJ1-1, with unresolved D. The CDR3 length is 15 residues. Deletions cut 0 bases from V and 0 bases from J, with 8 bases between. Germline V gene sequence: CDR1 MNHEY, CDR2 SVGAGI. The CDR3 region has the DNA TGTGCCAGCAGTTACTCTGGTAGCATGAACACTGAAGCTTTCTTT. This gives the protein CASSYSGSMNTEAFF.

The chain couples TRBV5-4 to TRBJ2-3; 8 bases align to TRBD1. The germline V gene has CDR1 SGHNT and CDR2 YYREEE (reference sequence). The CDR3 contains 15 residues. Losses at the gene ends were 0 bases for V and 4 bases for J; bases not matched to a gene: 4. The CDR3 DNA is TGTGCCAGCAGCTTGGGACAGGGGATCGCAGATACGCAGTATTTT. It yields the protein CASSLGQGIADTQYF.

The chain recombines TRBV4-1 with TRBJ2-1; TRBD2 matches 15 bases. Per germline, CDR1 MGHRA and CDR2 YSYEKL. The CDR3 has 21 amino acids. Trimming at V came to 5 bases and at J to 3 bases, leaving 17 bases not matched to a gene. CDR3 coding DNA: TGCGCCAGCAGCACAACCCGGGGGGGGACTAGCGGGAGGTTGGGCTACAATGAGCAGTTCTTC. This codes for CASSTTRGGTSGRLGYNEQFF.

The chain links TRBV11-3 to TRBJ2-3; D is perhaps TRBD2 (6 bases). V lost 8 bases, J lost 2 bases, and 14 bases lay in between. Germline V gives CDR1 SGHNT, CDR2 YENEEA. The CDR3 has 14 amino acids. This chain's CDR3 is CASGAGGLTDTQYF. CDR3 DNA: TGTGCCAGCGGAGCGGGTGGCCTCACAGATACGCAGTATTTT.